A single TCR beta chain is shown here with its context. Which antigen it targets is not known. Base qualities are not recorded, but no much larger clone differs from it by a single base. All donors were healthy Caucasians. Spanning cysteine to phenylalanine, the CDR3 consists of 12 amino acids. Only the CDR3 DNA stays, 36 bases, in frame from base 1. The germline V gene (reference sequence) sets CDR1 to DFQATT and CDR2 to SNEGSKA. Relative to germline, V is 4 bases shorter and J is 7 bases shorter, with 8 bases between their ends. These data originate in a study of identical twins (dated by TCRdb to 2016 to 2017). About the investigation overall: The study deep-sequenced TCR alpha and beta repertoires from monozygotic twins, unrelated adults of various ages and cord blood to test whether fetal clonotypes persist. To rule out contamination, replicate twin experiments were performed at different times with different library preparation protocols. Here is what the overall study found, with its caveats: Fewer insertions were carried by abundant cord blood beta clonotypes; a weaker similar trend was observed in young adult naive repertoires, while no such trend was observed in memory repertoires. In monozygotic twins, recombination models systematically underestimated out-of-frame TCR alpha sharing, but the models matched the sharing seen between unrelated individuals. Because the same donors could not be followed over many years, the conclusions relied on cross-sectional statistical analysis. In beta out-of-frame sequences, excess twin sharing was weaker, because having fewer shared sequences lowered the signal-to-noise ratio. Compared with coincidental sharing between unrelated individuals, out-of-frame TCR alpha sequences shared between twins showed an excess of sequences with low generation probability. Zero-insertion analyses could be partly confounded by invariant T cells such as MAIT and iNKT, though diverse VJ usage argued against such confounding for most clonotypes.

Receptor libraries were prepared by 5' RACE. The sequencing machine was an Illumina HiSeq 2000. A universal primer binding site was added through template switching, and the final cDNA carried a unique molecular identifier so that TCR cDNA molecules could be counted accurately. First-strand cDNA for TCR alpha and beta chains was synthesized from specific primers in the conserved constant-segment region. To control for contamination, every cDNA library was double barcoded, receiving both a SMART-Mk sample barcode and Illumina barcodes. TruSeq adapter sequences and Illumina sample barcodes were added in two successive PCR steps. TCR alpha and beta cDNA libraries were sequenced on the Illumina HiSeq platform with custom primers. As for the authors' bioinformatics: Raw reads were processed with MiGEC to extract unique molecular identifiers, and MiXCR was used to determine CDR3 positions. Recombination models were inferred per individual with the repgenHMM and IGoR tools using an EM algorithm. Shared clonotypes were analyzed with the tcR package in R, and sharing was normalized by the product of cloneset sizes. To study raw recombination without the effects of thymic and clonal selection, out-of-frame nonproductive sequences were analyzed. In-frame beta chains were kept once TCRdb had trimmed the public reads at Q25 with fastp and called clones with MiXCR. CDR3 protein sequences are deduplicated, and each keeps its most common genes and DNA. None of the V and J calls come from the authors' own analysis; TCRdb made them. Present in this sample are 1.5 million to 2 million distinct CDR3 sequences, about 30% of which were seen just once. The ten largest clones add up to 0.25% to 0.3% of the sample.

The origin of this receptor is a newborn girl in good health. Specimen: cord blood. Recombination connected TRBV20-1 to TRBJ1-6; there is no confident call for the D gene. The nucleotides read TGCAGTGCTATTGAAGGGAATTCACCCCTCCACTTT. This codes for CSAIEGNSPLHF.